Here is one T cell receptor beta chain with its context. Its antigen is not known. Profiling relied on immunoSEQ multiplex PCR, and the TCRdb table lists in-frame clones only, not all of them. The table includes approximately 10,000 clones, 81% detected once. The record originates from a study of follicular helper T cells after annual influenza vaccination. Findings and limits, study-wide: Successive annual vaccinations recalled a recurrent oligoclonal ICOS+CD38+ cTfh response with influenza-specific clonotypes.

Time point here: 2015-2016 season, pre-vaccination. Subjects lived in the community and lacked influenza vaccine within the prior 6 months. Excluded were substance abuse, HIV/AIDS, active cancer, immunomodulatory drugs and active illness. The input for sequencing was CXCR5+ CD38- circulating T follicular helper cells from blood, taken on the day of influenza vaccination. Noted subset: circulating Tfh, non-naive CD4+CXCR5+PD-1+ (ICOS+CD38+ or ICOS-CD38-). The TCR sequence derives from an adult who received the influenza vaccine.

The CDR3 DNA is TGTGCCAGCAGCCAAGGGACAGGGTTCTATGAAAAACTGTTTTTT. Its protein is CASSQGTGFYEKLFF. The chain links TRBV14 to TRBJ1-4; 8 nucleotides line up with TRBD1. The V gene's germline CDR1 is SGHDN and CDR2 FVKESK. The CDR3 consists of 15 residues. J gave up 6 bases and V 1 base, and 4 bases lay outside the gene matches.